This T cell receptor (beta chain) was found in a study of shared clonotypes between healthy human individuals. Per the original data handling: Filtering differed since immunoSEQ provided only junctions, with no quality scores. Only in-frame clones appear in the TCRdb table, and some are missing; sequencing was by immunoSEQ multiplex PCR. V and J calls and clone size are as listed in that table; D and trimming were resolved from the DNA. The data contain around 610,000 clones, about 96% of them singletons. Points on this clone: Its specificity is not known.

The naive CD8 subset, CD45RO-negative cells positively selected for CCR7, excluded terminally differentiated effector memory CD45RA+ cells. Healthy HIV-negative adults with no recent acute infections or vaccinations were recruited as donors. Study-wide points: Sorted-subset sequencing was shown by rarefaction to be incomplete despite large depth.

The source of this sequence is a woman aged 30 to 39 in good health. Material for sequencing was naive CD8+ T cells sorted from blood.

DNA for the CDR3: TGTGCCAGCAGCTTGGATCACAGGACGAACACTGAAGCTTTCTTT. This translates into CASSLDHRTNTEAFF. V gene TRBV5-8 combines with J gene TRBJ1-1; possible D gene TRBD1, 5 bases. The CDR3 has 15 amino acids. Trimming took off 0 bases at V and 1 base at J, with 10 bases between the two ends. Germline loops: CDR1 SGHTS, CDR2 YDEGEE.